The 16 T cell receptor beta chains below were found in one sample sequenced in a study of blood T cell repertoires in COVID-19. The assay was immunoSEQ multiplex PCR, and TCRdb's table has in-frame clones only and misses some. The sample has about 470,000 clones, roughly 90% seen once. The specimen sequenced was PBMCs or T cells enriched from blood (not recorded which). All receptors derive from a woman aged 18-30 years who had recovered from COVID-19.

The V call is TRBV19, the J call TRBJ1-1, with a weak D call TRBD1 (5 bases). The CDR3 contains 14 residues. Trimming took off 6 bases at V and 3 bases at J, with 14 bases between the two ends. Germline loops: CDR1 LNHDA, CDR2 SQIVND (reference sequence). CDR3 sequence reads: CASSRAWGDTEAFF. The DNA for the CDR3 is TGTGCCAGTAGCCGCGCTTGGGGGGACACTGAAGCTTTCTTT.

The V gene is TRBV5-4, the J gene TRBJ1-2; possibly TRBD1 for D (5 bases). The CDR3 has 13 amino acids. The V end lost 0 bases, the J end lost 4 bases, and 7 bases lay between the germline ends. Germline assignment: CDR1 SGHNT and CDR2 YYREEE (reference sequence). CDR3 in DNA: TGTGCCAGCAGCTTGGAACAGGCCTATGGCTACACCTTC. It yields the protein CASSLEQAYGYTF.

V gene TRBV4-1 combines with J gene TRBJ2-1, with D unclear. Germline V CDR1 and CDR2: MGHRA, YSYEKL. Between the trimmed V and J ends, which lost 4 bases and 0 bases, there was a span of 13 bases. CDR3 size: 16 residues. CDR3 sequence (DNA): TGCGCCAGCAGCCTTAAAATCACATCCTCCTACAATGAGCAGTTCTTC. The encoded protein is CASSLKITSSYNEQFF.

The gene calls are TRBV3-1 (or the pseudogene TRBV3-2) and TRBJ2-2; 7 positions match TRBD1. Trimming cost V 0 bases and J 0 bases; bases outside gene matches: 1. The CDR3 runs 16 residues. Germline V gives CDR1 LGHDT, CDR2 YNNKEL (reference sequence). CDR3 DNA: TGTGCCAGCAGCCAAGAGACAGGGTCGAACACCGGGGAGCTGTTTTTT. Amino acids: CASSQETGSNTGELFF.

The CDR3 DNA reads TGTGCCACCTTTCGACAGCCGCCGAGTAACTATGGCTACACCTTC. As protein: CATFRQPPSNYGYTF. The chain links TRBV6-5 to TRBJ1-2; the D gene is possibly TRBD1 (5 bases). V lost 10 bases, J lost 1 base, and 19 bases lay in between. This CDR3 is built from 15 residues. Germline assignment: CDR1 MNHEY and CDR2 SVGAGI.

The V gene is TRBV6-6, the J gene TRBJ2-7; no clear D gene. This CDR3 contains 14 residues. Germline values: CDR1 MNHNY, CDR2 SVGAGI (reference sequence). The V end was cut by 8 bases, the J end by 0 bases, with 14 bases between. CDR3 amino acids: CASSQVAYSYEQYF. CDR3 nucleotide sequence: TGTGCCAGCTCTCAGGTGGCCTACTCCTACGAGCAGTACTTC.

This clone appeared a few times. The chain couples TRBV3-1 (or the pseudogene TRBV3-2) to TRBJ1-1; D gene unclear. CDR1 and CDR2 (germline): LGHDT, YNNKEL (reference sequence). Trimming pared 4 bases from V and 7 bases from J, leaving 13 bases between. This CDR3 has 13 residues. The CDR3, as DNA: TGTGCCAGCAGCCCTGCTTTCCGGGATGAAGCTTTCTTT. The encoded protein is CASSPAFRDEAFF.

This chain uses TRBV2 with TRBJ2-3; TRBD2 agrees at 8 bases. Looked up from germline, CDR1 is SNHLY and CDR2 is FYNNEI. J lost 2 bases, V lost 6 bases, and 13 bases had no gene match. The CDR3 covers 17 residues. The DNA of the CDR3 is TGTGCCAGCAGGGATTTAGCGGGGAGAAGGTACACAGATACGCAGTATTTT. It yields the protein CASRDLAGRRYTDTQYF.

The J gene is TRBJ1-2, the V gene TRBV19; a possible D gene is TRBD1 (6 bases). Germline assignment: CDR1 LNHDA and CDR2 SQIVND (reference sequence). Trimming pared 5 bases from V and 2 bases from J, leaving 12 bases between. This CDR3 is built from 14 residues. In nucleotides, the CDR3 is TGTGCCAGTAGTCAGGGACACGTAAACTATGGCTACACCTTC. The encoded protein is CASSQGHVNYGYTF.

This rearrangement joins TRBV2 to TRBJ2-3, with a weak D call TRBD1 (5 bases). V was clipped by 4 bases and J by 5 bases, with 7 bases between them. The CDR3 runs 12 residues. Germline CDR1 SNHLY, CDR2 FYNNEI. The DNA of the CDR3 is TGTGCCAGCAGTGGGACAAAAGATACGCAGTATTTT. This gives the protein CASSGTKDTQYF.

The chain carries TRBV6-6 and TRBJ1-5; TRBD1 matches at 10 bases. Germline CDR1 is MNHNY and CDR2 is SVGAGI (reference sequence). V dropped 6 bases and J dropped 5; count of bases not matched to a gene: 7. This CDR3 has 15 amino acids. CDR3 in DNA: TGTGCCAGCAGGGCTTCGGACAGGGGGGATCAGCCCCAGCATTTT. This translates into CASRASDRGDQPQHF.

The chain joins TRBV5-1 to TRBJ2-5, with 8 bases that match TRBD1. The germline gives CDR1 SGHRS, CDR2 YFSETQ. V gave up 3 bases and J gave up 4 bases; unmatched junction bases: 8. The CDR3 extends over 15 amino acids. The CDR3 loop reads CASSSTGAWGETQYF. The CDR3 DNA follows: TGCGCCAGCAGCTCGACAGGGGCGTGGGGAGAGACCCAGTACTTC. The complete variable domain, with remaining parts taken from reference TRBV5-1 and TRBJ2-5, reads KAGVTQTPRYLIKTRGQQVTLSCSPISGHRSVSWYQQTPGQGLQFLFEYFSETQRNKGNFPGRFSGRQFSNSRSEMNVSTLELGDSALYLCASSSTGAWGETQYFGPGTRLLVL.

The gene calls are TRBV7-2 and TRBJ1-3; 8 positions match TRBD1. The junction had 6 bases not matched to a gene; V was cut back by 5 bases and J by 3 bases. The length of the CDR3 is 15 residues. Germline V gene data show CDR1 as SGHTA and CDR2 as FQGNSA. CDR3 region: CASSRDRGGGNTIYF. DNA of the CDR3: TGTGCCAGCAGCCGTGACAGGGGAGGTGGAAACACCATATATTTT.

This chain joins TRBV15 and TRBJ1-5; 9 nucleotides line up with TRBD1. The CDR3 runs 16 residues. Per germline, CDR1 LNHNV and CDR2 YYDKDF (reference sequence). V was pared by 1 base and J by 4 bases, with 5 bases of the junction left unmatched. CDR3 nucleotides: TGTGCCACCAGCAGAGGAATGACAGGGGGGAATCAGCCCCAGCATTTT. Translating gives CATSRGMTGGNQPQHF.

The rearrangement uses TRBV10-3 and TRBJ1-1, with 8 nucleotides matching TRBD1. The CDR3 runs to 13 residues. J lost 5 bases, V lost 8 bases, and 7 bases had no gene match. Per the germline V gene, CDR1 is ENHRY and CDR2 is SYGVKD. The CDR3 is CAIGQQGGTEAFF. The DNA for the CDR3 is TGTGCCATCGGGCAACAGGGGGGTACTGAAGCTTTCTTT.

The chain recombines TRBV5-1 with TRBJ1-1; 8 nucleotides agree with TRBD1. Trimming took 2 bases from V and 4 from J; bases not matched to a gene: 7. Germline V gene sequence: CDR1 SGHRS, CDR2 YFSETQ. This CDR3 comprises 15 residues. The CDR3: CASSFDRGEGTEAFF. The CDR3 DNA reads as TGCGCCAGCAGCTTCGACAGGGGCGAAGGCACTGAAGCTTTCTTT.